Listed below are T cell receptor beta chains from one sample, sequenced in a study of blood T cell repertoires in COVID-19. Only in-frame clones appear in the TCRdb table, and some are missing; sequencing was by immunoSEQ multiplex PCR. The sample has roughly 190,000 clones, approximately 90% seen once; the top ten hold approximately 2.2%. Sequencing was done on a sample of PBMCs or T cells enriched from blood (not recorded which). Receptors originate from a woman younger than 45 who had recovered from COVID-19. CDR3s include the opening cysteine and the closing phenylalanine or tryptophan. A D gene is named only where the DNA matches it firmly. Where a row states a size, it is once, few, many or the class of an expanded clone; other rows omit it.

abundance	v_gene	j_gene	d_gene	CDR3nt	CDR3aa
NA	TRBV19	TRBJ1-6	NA	TGTGCCAGTAGTTTCCCCCAGGGGATGAAAGGGTCACCCCTCCACTTT	CASSFPQGMKGSPLHF
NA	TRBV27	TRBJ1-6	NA	TGTGCCAGCAGACTCTATTTCAAGGACTCAAATGGGAATTCACCCCTCCACTTT	CASRLYFKDSNGNSPLHF
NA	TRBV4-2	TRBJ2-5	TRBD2	TGTGCCAGCAGCCAAGAGGGGGGACTAGCCCAAGAGACCCAGTACTTC	CASSQEGGLAQETQYF
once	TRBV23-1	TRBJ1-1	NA	TGCGCCAGCAGTCAAGATAGAACAGGTAGGCACACTGAAGCTTTCTTT	CASSQDRTGRHTEAFF
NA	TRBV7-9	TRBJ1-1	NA	TGTGCCAGCAACCGACCTCGTGGGGAGAAGGACACTGAAGCTTTCTTT	CASNRPRGEKDTEAFF
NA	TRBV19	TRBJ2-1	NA	TGTGCCAGTAGTATAGATCGGGAGGAGCAGTTCTTC	CASSIDREEQFF
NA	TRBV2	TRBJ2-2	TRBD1	TGTGCCAGCAGAGGGACAGCCAACACCGGGGAGCTGTTTTTT	CASRGTANTGELFF
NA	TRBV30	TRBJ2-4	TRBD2	TGTGCCTGGAGCCCAGGGACTAGCGGGACGAGGTACTTC	CAWSPGTSGTRYF
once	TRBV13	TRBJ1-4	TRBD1	TGTGCCAGCAGCTTAGGTAATTGGGGACAGGATGAAAAACTGTTTTTT	CASSLGNWGQDEKLFF
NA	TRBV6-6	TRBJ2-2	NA	TGTGCCAGCAGTTACTCGTTCAGGGAACGCGGCGGGGAGCTGTTTTTT	CASSYSFRERGGELFF
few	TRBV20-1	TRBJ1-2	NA	TGCAGTCTACAGGGTCCCTATGGCTACACCTTC	CSLQGPYGYTF
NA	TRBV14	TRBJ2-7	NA	TGTGCCAGCAGCCAATTTGGGAGGAGGTCTCCGGACTACGAGCAGTACTTC	CASSQFGRRSPDYEQYF
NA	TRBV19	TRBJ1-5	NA	TGTGCCAGTAGTCACCCCCAACAGGTCCAGCCCCAGCATTTT	CASSHPQQVQPQHF
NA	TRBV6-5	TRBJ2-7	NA	TGTGCCAGCAGTTACGGGGAGTCCGGCTACGAGCAGTACTTC	CASSYGESGYEQYF
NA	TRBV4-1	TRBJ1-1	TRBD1	TGCGCCAGCAGCCATTTTACTCGGACAGGGAAGGCCATGAACACTGAAGCTTTCTTT	CASSHFTRTGKAMNTEAFF
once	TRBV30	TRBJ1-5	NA	TGTGCCTGGAGTGTGGCAGGGGGCAATCAGCCCCAGCATTTT	CAWSVAGGNQPQHF
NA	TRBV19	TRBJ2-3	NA	TGTGCCAGTCACCAGGGTCCTTACCAGTATTTT	CASHQGPYQYF
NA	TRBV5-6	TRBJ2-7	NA	TGTGCCAGCAGCTTGAAGAGTCTTAACTACGAGCAGTACTTC	CASSLKSLNYEQYF
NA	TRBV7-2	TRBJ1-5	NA	TGTGCCAGCAGCTTAGTCTCTAGCAATCAGCCCCAGCATTTT	CASSLVSSNQPQHF
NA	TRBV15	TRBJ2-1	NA	TGTGCCACCAGCACCATTTTGACGGGGAGCTCCAACCCCTACAATGAGCAGTTCTTC	CATSTILTGSSNPYNEQFF
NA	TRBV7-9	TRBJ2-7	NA	TGTGCCAGCAGCTTAGTCGGGGAAGAGCAGTACTTC	CASSLVGEEQYF
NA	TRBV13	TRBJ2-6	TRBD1	TGTGCCAGCAGCTTAGCCCAGGGGGACTCTGGGGCCAACGTCCTGACTTTC	CASSLAQGDSGANVLTF
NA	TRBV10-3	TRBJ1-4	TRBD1	TGTGCCATCAGTGAGCAGGGACAGGGTGGAGAAAAACTGTTTTTT	CAISEQGQGGEKLFF
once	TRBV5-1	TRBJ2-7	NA	TGCGCCAGCCAGAAGGGGCAGGGGGGCTACGAGCAGTACTTC	CASQKGQGGYEQYF
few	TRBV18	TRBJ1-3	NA	TGTGCCAGCTCACCAAGGGGACAATCTTCTGGAAACACCATATATTTT	CASSPRGQSSGNTIYF
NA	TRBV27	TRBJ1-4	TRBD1	TGTGCCAGCAGTTTATACCGACCCGGGCAGGGGGCTTCTTCGGTCGGTGAAAAACTGTTTTTT	CASSLYRPGQGASSVGEKLFF
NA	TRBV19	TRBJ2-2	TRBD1	TGTGCCAGTAGTATACAGGGGGCCGGGACCGGGGAGCTGTTTTTT	CASSIQGAGTGELFF
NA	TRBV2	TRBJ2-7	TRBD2	TGTGCCAGCGGGGAGGGAGCCAACTCCTACGAGCAGTACTTC	CASGEGANSYEQYF
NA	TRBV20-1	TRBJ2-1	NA	TGCAGTGCTAGTAAAGGGGCCAGTTCCTACAATGAGCAGTTCTTC	CSASKGASSYNEQFF